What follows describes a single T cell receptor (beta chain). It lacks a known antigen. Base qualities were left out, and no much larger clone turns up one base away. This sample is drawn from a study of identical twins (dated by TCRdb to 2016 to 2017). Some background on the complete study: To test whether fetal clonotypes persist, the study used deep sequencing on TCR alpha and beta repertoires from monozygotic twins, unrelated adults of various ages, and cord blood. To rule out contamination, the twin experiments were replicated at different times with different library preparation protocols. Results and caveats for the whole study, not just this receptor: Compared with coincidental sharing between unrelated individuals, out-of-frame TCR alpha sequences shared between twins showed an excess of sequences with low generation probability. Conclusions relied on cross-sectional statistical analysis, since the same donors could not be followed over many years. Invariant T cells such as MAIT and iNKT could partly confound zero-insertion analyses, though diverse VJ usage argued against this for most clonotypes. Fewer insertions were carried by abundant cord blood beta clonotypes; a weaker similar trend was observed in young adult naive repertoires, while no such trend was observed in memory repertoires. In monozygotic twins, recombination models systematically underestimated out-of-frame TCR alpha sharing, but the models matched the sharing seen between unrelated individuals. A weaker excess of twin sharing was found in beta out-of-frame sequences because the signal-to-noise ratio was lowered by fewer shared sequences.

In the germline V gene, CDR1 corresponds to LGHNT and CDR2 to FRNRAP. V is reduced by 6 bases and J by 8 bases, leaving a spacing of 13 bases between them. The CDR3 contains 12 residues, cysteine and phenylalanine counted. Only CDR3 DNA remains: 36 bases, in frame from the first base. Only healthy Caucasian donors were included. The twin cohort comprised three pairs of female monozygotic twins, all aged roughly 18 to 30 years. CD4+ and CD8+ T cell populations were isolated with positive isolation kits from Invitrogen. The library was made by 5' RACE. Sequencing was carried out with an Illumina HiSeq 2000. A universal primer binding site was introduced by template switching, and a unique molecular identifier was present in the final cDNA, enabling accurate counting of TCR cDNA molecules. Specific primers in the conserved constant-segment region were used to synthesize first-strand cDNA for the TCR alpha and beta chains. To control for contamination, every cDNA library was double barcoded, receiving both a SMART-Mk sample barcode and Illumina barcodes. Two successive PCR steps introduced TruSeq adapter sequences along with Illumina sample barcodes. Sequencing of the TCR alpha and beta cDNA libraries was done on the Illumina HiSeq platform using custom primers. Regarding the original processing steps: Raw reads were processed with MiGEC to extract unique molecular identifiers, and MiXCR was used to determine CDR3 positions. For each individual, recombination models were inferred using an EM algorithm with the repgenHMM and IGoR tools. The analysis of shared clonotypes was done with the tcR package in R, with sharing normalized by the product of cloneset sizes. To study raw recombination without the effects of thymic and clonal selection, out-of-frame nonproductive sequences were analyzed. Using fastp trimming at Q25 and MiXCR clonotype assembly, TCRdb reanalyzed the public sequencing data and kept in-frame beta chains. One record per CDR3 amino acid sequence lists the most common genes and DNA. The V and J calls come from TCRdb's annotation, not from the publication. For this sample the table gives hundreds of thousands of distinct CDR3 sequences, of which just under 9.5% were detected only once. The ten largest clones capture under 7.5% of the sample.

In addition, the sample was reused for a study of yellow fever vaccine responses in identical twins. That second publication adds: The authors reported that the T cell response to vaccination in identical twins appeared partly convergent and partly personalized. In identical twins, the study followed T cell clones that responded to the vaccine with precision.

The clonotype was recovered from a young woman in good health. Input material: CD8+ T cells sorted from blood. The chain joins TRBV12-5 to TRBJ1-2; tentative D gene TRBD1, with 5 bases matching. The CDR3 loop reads CASGPQGWGYTF. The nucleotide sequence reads TGTGCTAGTGGGCCCCAGGGTTGGGGCTACACCTTC.